This T cell receptor beta chain came from a study of Graves' ophthalmopathy and Graves' hyperthyroidism. The sample holds a few counts of this clonotype. V dropped 0 bases and J dropped 4; count of bases not matched to a gene: 11. There are 17 residues in the CDR3. Germline values: CDR1 DFQATT, CDR2 SNEGSKA (reference sequence). Scientists amplified the TCR beta CDR3 regions from RNA transcripts. An initial RT-PCR round employing HTBI primers preceded a second-round multiplex PCR. TCRdb reanalysed the multiplex PCR reads using MiXCR and keeps one entry per CDR3 protein. The sample has 240,000 or so distinct CDR3 sequences; 45% are singletons.

Sequencing input: peripheral blood. This receptor was obtained from an adult man with Graves' ophthalmopathy. V gene TRBV20-1 combines with J gene TRBJ1-1, with 10 bases matching TRBD1. CDR3 nucleotides: TGCAGTGCTAGAGATCTTGTGACAGGGGGCAAGGGCACTGAAGCTTTCTTT. Protein: CSARDLVTGGKGTEAFF.